This T cell receptor (beta chain) was obtained from a study of T cells in Graves' hyperthyroidism and ophthalmopathy (dated by TCRdb to the late 2010s). Concerning the study at large: To identify TCR V-J signatures that set the groups apart, the researchers used a discovery cohort of about a hundred patients, made up of under 50 with Graves' ophthalmopathy and 57 with stable Graves' hyperthyroidism. Prospective prediction of ophthalmopathy was tested in an independent validation cohort of 18 to 20 hyperthyroidism patients and 15 to 17 patients who later progressed to ophthalmopathy. For training and testing, the 100 or so patients in the discovery cohort were randomly divided in a 7:3 ratio. The study also compared thyroid tissue and blood T-cell repertoires from more than 5 Graves' hyperthyroidism patients. After blood sampling, hyperthyroidism patients were treated with methimazole at a starting dose of 30 mg daily, and ophthalmopathy patients were treated with high-dose intravenous methylprednisolone. The paper reports TCR Vbeta CDR3 sequencing of 140 or so peripheral blood samples: 40 to 45 ophthalmopathy, under 80 hyperthyroidism and roughly 17 progressor patients. Study-level results and caveats: Most expanded thyroid clonotypes (frequency above 0.001) were also detected in blood, suggesting blood repertoires may reflect thyroid immune responses. No statistical method was used to set the sample size in advance, and investigators knew the group allocation. In cross-validation, a model built on a 13 V-J signature told ophthalmopathy apart from stable hyperthyroidism with 85% to 90% sensitivity and about 81% specificity, and in testing the same model reached 80%/75%. In validation, the model predicted progression to ophthalmopathy a median of roughly six months before onset, with about 71% sensitivity and about 75% specificity.

Exclusion was applied to patients with uncontrolled infections, other autoimmune diseases, pregnancy or lactation. Diagnoses were established on the basis of clinical symptoms, serum thyroxine and TRAb, thyroid ultrasound, and orbital computed tomography. Trizol reagent was used to extract total RNA, and RNA quality was then checked on an Agilent 2100 Bioanalyzer. The TCR beta CDR3 regions were amplified from the RNA transcripts. A first-round RT-PCR of the TCR CDR3 used the HTBI primer set with the Qiagen OneStep RT-PCR kit. The libraries were constructed in a second round of multiplex PCR and then size-selected and purified. Paired-end sequencing of the libraries was performed with 100 bp reads on an Illumina HiSeq2000. The original methods were these. SOAPnuke was used to process the raw data, removing reads that contained adapters or uncalled bases, had a mean Phred below 15, or lacked an exact match to the constant primer or identifier. High-quality paired reads were merged using COPE v1.2.5, and each unique nucleotide sequence was defined as a clonotype. MiTCR v1.1 was used to align the clonotypes against IMGT TRBV, TRBD and TRBJ reference segments. Only V-J combinations with frequency above 0.0001, covering approximately 99% of repertoires, were analysed. A TCS score was defined as the ratio of F50 (clonal expansion) to E x V (chaos), with BLOSUM62-based TCRdist applied between CDR3 peptides within each V-J. Welch's t-statistics and random forest reduced around 520 V-J features to 10 to 15, which were used in a naive Bayes classifier (R e1071). The similarity between thyroid and blood repertoires was quantified using the Morisita-Horn index. In TCRdb, the public reads were trimmed at Q25 with fastp and aligned with MiXCR, with productive beta chains retained. CDR3 protein sequences are deduplicated, and each keeps its most common genes and DNA. TCRdb, not the authors, supplied the V and J calls. This sample gives approximately 700,000 distinct CDR3 sequences in total; nearly 45% of them show up just once. The ten largest clones capture under 8.5% of the sample.

The germline V gene (reference sequence) sets CDR1 to DFQATT and CDR2 to SNEGSKA. V gives up 3 bases and J gives up 1 base, and the segment between their germline ends measures 6 bases. CDR3 length: 12 amino acids, cysteine to phenylalanine. Only the CDR3 DNA is retained, 36 bases long and in frame from the first base. On this clonotype: Its antigen target is currently unknown. Nothing much larger sits one base from this clone, and base qualities are not available.

Recombination connected TRBV20-1 to TRBJ2-5; no D gene can be assigned with confidence. The specimen was peripheral blood or thyroid tissue (not recorded which). This clonotype was obtained from an adult man with Graves' disease, either hyperthyroidism or ophthalmopathy (not recorded which). The nucleotides are TGCAGTGCTAGTATCAGCCAAGAGACCCAGTACTTC. The resulting protein is CSASISQETQYF.